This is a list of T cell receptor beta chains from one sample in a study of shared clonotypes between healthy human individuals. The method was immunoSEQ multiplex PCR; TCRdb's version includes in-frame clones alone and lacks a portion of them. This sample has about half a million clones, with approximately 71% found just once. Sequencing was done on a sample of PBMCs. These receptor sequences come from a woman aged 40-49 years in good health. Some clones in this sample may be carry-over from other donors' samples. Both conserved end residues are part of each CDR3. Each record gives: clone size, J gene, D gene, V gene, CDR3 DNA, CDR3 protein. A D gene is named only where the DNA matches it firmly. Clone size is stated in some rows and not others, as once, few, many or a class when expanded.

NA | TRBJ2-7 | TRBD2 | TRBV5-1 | TGCGCCAGCAGCTTGGTGGAAGTAGCGGGATCGGCCGAGCAGTACTTC | CASSLVEVAGSAEQYF
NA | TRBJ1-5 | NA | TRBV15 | TGTGCCACCAGCAGAGATCCTGGACAGCCCCAGCATTTT | CATSRDPGQPQHF
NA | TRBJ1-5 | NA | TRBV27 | TGTGCCAGCAGACTTAGATCTGGGCCGGATAGCAATCAGCCCCAGCATTTT | CASRLRSGPDSNQPQHF
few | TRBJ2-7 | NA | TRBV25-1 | TGTGCCAGCAAAACGCCGGGACCAGGCTACGAGCAGTACTTC | CASKTPGPGYEQYF
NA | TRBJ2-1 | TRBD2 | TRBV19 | TGTGCCAGTAGTTCCCGGACTAGCGGCCTTTTAGATGAGCAGTTCTTC | CASSSRTSGLLDEQFF
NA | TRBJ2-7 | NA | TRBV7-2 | TGTGCCAGCAGCTTACGAGATCCCTCCTACGAGCAGTACTTC | CASSLRDPSYEQYF
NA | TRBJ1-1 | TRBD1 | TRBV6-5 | TGTGCCAGCAGTTACGCGACAGGGACTGAAGCTTTCTTT | CASSYATGTEAFF
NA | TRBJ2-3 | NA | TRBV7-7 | TGTGTTAGCTCTAGGGACAGCACAGATACGCAGTATTTT | CVSSRDSTDTQYF
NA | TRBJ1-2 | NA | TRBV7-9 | TGTGCCAGCGGGCCGGGGCTTCGTGACTATGGCTACACCTTC | CASGPGLRDYGYTF
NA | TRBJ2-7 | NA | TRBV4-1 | TGCGCCAGCAGCCAGGTTCTTATAGCCGGGAGCTACGAGCAGTACTTC | CASSQVLIAGSYEQYF
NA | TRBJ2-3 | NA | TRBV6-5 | TGTGCCAGCAGTTACACGGGGGCAAGCACAGATACGCAGTATTTT | CASSYTGASTDTQYF
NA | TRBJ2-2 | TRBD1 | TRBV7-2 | TGTGCCAGCAGCCGACAGGGATTGAACACCGGGGAGCTGTTTTTT | CASSRQGLNTGELFF
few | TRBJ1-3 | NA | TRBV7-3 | TGTGCCAGCAGCTTAGGGCCTATAACGAGCGGAAACACCATATATTTT | CASSLGPITSGNTIYF
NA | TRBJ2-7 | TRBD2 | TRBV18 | TGTGCCAGCTCACCCACTAGCGGGAGAATTCAGAAGTACTTC | CASSPTSGRIQKYF
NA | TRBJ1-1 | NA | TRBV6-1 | TGTGCCAGCAGTGAAGCGCTACTTTTTAGGAACACTGAAGCTTTCTTT | CASSEALLFRNTEAFF
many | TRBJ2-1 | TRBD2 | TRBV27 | TGTGCCAGCAGAATTATTGCGGATAGCGGGAGTCCTTACAATGAGCAGTTCTTC | CASRIIADSGSPYNEQFF
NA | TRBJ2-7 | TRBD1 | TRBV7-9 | TGTGCCAGCAGTCCGGACAGGGACGAGCAGTACTTC | CASSPDRDEQYF
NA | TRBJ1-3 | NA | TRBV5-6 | TGTGCCAGCAGCCGGACATCCTTCTCTGGAAACACCATATATTTT | CASSRTSFSGNTIYF
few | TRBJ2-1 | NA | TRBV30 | TGTGCCTGGAGGAAAGGACAGAACTACAATGAGCAGTTCTTC | CAWRKGQNYNEQFF
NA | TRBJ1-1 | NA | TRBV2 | TGTGCCAGTTTAGAGTTTCCGGGGGCGAACACTGAAGCTTTCTTT | CASLEFPGANTEAFF
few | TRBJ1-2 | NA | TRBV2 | TGTGCCCTCGGGAGGGGCTATGGCTACACCTTC | CALGRGYGYTF
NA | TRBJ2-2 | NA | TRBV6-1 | TGTGCCAGCAGGATGAGTCACCCCGGGGGGGAGCTGTTTTTT | CASRMSHPGGELFF
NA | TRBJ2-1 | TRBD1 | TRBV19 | TGTGCCAGTAGTAGGGACAGGGACAATGAGCAGTTCTTC | CASSRDRDNEQFF
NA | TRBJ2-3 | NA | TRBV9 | TGTGCCAGCAGCACGGGGACTCAGAGGACAGATACGCAGTATTTT | CASSTGTQRTDTQYF
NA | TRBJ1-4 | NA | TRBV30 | TGTGCCTGGAGTCTGGGGGAGAGTAATGAAAAACTGTTTTTT | CAWSLGESNEKLFF
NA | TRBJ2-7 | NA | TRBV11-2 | TGTGCCAGCAGCCCCTACGGACTCCACTACGAGCAGTACTTC | CASSPYGLHYEQYF
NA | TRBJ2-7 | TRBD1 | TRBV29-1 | TGCAGCGTTGAAACCAGGGGGGAGCAGTACTTC | CSVETRGEQYF
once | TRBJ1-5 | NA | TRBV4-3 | TGCGCCAGCAGCCAAAGTTGGAACGGAGTCGATCAGCCCCAGCATTTT | CASSQSWNGVDQPQHF
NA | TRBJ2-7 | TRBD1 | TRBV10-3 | TGTGCCATCAGAGGGGACAGCCGGCTCTACGAGCAGTACTTC | CAIRGDSRLYEQYF
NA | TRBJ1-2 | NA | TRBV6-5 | TGTGCCAGCAGTTACTTGATCGGGTCTGGCTACACCTTC | CASSYLIGSGYTF
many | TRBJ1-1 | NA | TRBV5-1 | TGCGCCAGCAGCTCGTCAGTTATGAACACTGAAGCTTTCTTT | CASSSSVMNTEAFF
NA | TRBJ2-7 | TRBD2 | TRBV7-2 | TGTGCCAGCCGGGCGGGAGTCAGCTACGAGCAGTACTTC | CASRAGVSYEQYF
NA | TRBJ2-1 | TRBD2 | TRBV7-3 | TGTGCCAGCAGCTTTAGCGGGAGGGCCGTCGATGAGCAGTTCTTC | CASSFSGRAVDEQFF
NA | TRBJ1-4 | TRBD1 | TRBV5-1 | TGCGCCAGCAGCTCGGGACAGGTGACTAATGAAAAACTGTTTTTT | CASSSGQVTNEKLFF
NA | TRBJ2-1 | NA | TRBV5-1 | TGCGCCAGCAGCCTACCCGACTCCGGGACCCAACAGTATTTCTTC | CASSLPDSGTQQYFF
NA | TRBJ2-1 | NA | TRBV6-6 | TGTGCCAGCAGTTACCGGGACTACAATGAGCAGTTCTTC | CASSYRDYNEQFF
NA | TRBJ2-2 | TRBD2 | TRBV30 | TGTGCCTGGGAAGCGGGGCTAGCGAACACCGGGGAGCTGTTTTTT | CAWEAGLANTGELFF
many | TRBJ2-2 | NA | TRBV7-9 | TGTGCCAGCAGCTTAGGTGCGTGGGGCAGCCCCAACACCGGGGAGCTGTTTTTT | CASSLGAWGSPNTGELFF
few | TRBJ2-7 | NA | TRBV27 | TGTGCCAGCAGTTTGGAGGCAGGGGGGAGTCCCGAGCAGTACTTC | CASSLEAGGSPEQYF
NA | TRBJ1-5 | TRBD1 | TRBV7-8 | TGTGCCAGCAGCTTAGGGGGCGGGACAGGGGGCATAAGCAATCAGCCCCAGCATTTT | CASSLGGGTGGISNQPQHF
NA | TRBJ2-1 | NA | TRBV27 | TGTGCCAGCAGCCCGATAGGGGCAAAGAGATACAATGAGCAGTTCTTC | CASSPIGAKRYNEQFF
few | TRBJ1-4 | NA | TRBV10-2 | TGCGCCAGCAGTGAGAAGGACACAACTAATGAAAAACTGTTTTTT | CASSEKDTTNEKLFF
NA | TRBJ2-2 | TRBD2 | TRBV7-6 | TGTGCCAGCAGCCGCGGGGCGGGAGGAGGTACCGGGGAGCTGTTTTTT | CASSRGAGGGTGELFF
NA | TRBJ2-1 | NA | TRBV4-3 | TGCGCCAGCAGCCAGGACTACTACAATGAGCAGTTCTTC | CASSQDYYNEQFF
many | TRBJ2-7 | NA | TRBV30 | TGTGCCTGGAGCGCGTTGTTGGGACGGACCTCCTACGAGCAGTACTTC | CAWSALLGRTSYEQYF
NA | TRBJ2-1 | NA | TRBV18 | TGTGCCAGCTCACCGGGCCCTCGGGAGCAGTTCTTC | CASSPGPREQFF
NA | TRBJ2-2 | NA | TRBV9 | TGTGCCAGCAGCAAAGGACCGCTGAACACCGGGGAGCTGTTTTTT | CASSKGPLNTGELFF
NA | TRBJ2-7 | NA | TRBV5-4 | TGTGCCAGCAGCTTTGGGGTCTACGAGCAGTACTTC | CASSFGVYEQYF
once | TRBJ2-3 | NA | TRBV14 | TGTGCCAGCAGCCCTCCTTCGAAAGGGACAGATACGCAGTATTTT | CASSPPSKGTDTQYF
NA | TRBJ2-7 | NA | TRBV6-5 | TGTGCCAGCAGTTACGGTTTCCCCTACGAGCAGTACTTC | CASSYGFPYEQYF
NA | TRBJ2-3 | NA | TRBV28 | TGTGCCAGCAGGGGACTCGCCAGCACAGATACGCAGTATTTT | CASRGLASTDTQYF
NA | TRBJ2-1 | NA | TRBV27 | TGTGCCAGCAGTTTCAACAGGTACAATGAGCAGTTCTTC | CASSFNRYNEQFF
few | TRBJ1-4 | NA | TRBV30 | TGTGCCGGGGCGAGTAATGAAAAACTGTTTTTT | CAGASNEKLFF
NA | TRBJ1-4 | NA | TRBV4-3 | TGCGCCAGCAGCCTGGGACCTTCAACTAATGAAAAACTGTTTTTT | CASSLGPSTNEKLFF
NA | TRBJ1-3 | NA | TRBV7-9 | TGTGCCAGCAGCTTAGCCACCCGGGTTTCTGGAAACACCATATATTTT | CASSLATRVSGNTIYF
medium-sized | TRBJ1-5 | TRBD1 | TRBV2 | TGTGCCAGCGGCGGACAGGGTGCGTCTGGGCCCCAGCATTTT | CASGGQGASGPQHF